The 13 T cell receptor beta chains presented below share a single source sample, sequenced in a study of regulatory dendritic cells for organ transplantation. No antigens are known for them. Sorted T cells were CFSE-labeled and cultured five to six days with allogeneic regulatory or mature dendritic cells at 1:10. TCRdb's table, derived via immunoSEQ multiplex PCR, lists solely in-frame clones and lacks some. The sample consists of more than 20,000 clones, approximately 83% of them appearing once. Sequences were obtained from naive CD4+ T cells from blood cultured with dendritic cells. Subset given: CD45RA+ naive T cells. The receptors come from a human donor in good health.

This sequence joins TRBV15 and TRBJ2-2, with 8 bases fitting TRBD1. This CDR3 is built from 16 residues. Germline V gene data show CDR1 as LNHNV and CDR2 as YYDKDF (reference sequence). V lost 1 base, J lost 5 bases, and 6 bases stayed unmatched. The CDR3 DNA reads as TGTGCCACCAGCAGAGCAGGGGGCCTCGGGACCGGGGAGCTGTTTTTT. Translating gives CATSRAGGLGTGELFF.

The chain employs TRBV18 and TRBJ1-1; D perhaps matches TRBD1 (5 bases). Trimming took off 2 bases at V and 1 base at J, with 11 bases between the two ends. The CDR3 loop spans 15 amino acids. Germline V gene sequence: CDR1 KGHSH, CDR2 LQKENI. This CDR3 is CASSPTGLQNTEAFF. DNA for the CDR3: TGTGCCAGCTCACCAACAGGCCTACAGAACACTGAAGCTTTCTTT. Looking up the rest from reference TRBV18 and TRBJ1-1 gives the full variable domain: NAGVMQNPRHLVRRRGQEARLRCSPMKGHSHVYWYRQLPEEGLKFMVYLQKENIIDESGMPKERFSAEFPKEGPSILRIQQVVRGDSAAYFCASSPTGLQNTEAFFGQGTRLTVV.

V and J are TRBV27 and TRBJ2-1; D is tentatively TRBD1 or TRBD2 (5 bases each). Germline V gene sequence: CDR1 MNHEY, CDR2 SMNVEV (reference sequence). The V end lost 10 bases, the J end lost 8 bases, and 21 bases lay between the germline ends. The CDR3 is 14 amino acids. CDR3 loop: CATRGLNRRHEQFF. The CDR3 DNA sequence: TGTGCCACGAGAGGGTTGAACAGGCGACATGAGCAGTTCTTC.

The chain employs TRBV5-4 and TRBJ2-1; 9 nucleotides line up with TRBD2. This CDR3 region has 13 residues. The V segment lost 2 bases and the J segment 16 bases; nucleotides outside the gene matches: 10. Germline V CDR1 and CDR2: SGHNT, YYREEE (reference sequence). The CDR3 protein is CASSFTGGGRVFF. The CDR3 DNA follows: TGTGCCAGCAGCTTTACGGGTGGCGGGAGGGTTTTCTTC.

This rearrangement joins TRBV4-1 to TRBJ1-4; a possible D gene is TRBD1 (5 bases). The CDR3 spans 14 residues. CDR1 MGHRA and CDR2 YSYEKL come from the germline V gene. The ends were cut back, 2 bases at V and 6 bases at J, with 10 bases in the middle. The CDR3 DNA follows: TGCGCCAGCAGCCAACTTCTCAGGGATGAAAAACTGTTTTTT. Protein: CASSQLLRDEKLFF.

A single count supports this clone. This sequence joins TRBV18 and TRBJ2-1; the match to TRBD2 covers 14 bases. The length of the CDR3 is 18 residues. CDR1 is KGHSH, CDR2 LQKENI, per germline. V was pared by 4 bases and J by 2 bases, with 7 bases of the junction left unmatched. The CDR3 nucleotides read TGTGCCAGCTCACAAGGACTAGCGGGAGGCCAAACCTACAATGAGCAGTTCTTC. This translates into CASSQGLAGGQTYNEQFF.

For the CDR3, the DNA is TGCGCCAGCAGCCAAGGGGCGGATAGCAATCAGCCCCAGCATTTT. This gives the protein CASSQGADSNQPQHF. The chain has TRBV4-3 and TRBJ1-5; D remains unclear. The CDR3 sequence is 15 residues long. V was cut by 1 base and J by 0 bases, with 7 bases left in between. Per germline, CDR1 LGHNA and CDR2 YSLEER.

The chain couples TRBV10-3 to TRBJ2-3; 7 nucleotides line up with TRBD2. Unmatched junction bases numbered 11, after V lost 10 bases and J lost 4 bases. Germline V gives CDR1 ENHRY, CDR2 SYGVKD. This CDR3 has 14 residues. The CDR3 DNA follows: TGTGCCACTACCAGCGGGGAATCTCCAGATACGCAGTATTTT. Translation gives CATTSGESPDTQYF.

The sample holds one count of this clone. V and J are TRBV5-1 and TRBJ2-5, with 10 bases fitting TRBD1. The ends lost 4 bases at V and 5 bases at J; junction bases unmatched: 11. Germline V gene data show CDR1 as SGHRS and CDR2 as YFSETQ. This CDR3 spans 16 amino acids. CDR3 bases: TGCGCCAGCAGCCCGCGATGGGACAGGGGACGGGAGACCCAGTACTTC. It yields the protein CASSPRWDRGRETQYF.

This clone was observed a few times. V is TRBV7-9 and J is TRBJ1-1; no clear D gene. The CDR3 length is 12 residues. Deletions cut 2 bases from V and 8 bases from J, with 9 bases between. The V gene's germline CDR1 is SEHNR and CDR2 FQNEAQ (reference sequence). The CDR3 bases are TGTGCCAGCAGCTTAACAGACTTAGAAGCTTTCTTT. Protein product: CASSLTDLEAFF.

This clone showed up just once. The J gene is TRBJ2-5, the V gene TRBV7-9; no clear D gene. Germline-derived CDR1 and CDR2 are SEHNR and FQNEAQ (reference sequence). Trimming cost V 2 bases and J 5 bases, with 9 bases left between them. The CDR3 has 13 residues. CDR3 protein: CASSLFPAETQYF. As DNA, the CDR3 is TGTGCCAGCAGCTTATTTCCAGCTGAGACCCAGTACTTC.

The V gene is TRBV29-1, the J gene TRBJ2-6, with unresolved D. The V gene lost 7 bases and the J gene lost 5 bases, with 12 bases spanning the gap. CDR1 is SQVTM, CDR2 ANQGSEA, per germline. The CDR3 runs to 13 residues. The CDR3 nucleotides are TGCAGCGGCATACAAAGTCGGGCCAACGTCCTGACTTTC. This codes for CSGIQSRANVLTF.

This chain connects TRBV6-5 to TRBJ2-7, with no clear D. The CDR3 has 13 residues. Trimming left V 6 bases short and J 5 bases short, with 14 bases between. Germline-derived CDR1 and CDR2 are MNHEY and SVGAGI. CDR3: CASSPGSGNEQYF. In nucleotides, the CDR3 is TGTGCCAGCAGCCCAGGATCAGGCAACGAGCAGTACTTC.